A selection of T cell receptor beta chains follows, all from one sample in a study of shared clonotypes between healthy human individuals. The data were produced by immunoSEQ multiplex PCR, yet TCRdb's version contains in-frame clones alone and is incomplete. This sample has a few hundred thousand clones; around nine tenths occur once, and the top ten carry roughly 16%. Material: memory CD8+ T cells sorted from blood. All receptors derive from a young man in good health. CDR3s include the opening cysteine and the closing phenylalanine or tryptophan. The D gene is left open where the match is weak. Clone size, where shown, is once, few, many, or a class for clones that have expanded.

D gene	clone size	V gene	J gene	CDR3 DNA	CDR3 protein
TRBD1	once	TRBV28	TRBJ1-5	TGTGCCAGCAGTTTAAGGGACAGGCCCTTGGAGCCCCAGCATTTT	CASSLRDRPLEPQHF
.	.	TRBV9	TRBJ1-6	TGTGCCAGCAGCGTAGAGGGCTCCTATAATTCACCCCTCCACTTT	CASSVEGSYNSPLHF
TRBD2	.	TRBV13	TRBJ2-3	TGTGCCAGCAGCTTATGGCTAGCGGGGGGGGAAGATACGCAGTATTTT	CASSLWLAGGEDTQYF
TRBD1	once	TRBV7-9	TRBJ1-2	TGTGCCAGCAGCCTCGGGACAGGTCTAACTAACTATGGCTACACCTTC	CASSLGTGLTNYGYTF
.	.	TRBV9	TRBJ1-2	TGTGCCAGCAGCCCAGGGACCAGCACTGGCTACACCTTC	CASSPGTSTGYTF
.	.	TRBV27	TRBJ2-7	TGTGCCAGCAGTCCGACGACTAGTTTTGCGCAGTACTTC	CASSPTTSFAQYF
TRBD1	.	TRBV11-2	TRBJ2-1	TGTGCCAGCAGCACGATAGGGGGCGAAGACAATGAGCAGTTCTTC	CASSTIGGEDNEQFF
.	.	TRBV30	TRBJ2-7	TGTGCCTGGAGTGTTAAGCAGGGGAATTACGAGCAGTACTTC	CAWSVKQGNYEQYF
.	.	TRBV18	TRBJ1-5	TGTGCCAGCTCACCATCCTCATGGGTTGCGGGGGGCAATCAGCCCCAGCATTTT	CASSPSSWVAGGNQPQHF
.	.	TRBV11-2	TRBJ2-7	TGTGCCAGCAGCTTAAGGTGGGGGCAGGGCCCGATCGGGCTCTACGAGCAGTACTTC	CASSLRWGQGPIGLYEQYF
.	.	TRBV12-5	TRBJ1-5	TGTGCTAGTGGAGAGGGAAATCAGCCCCAGCATTTT	CASGEGNQPQHF
TRBD2	once	TRBV5-6	TRBJ2-1	TGTGCCAGCAGCTTGGGAGGGCTAGCGGGAGATGAGCAGTTCTTC	CASSLGGLAGDEQFF
TRBD1	.	TRBV4-1	TRBJ1-2	TGCGCCAGCAGCTACAGGGGCGGCTACACCTTC	CASSYRGGYTF
.	.	TRBV28	TRBJ1-1	TGTGCCAGCAGTAGGGGGGCAACCTGGGGCACTGAAGCTTTCTTT	CASSRGATWGTEAFF
.	once	TRBV6-1	TRBJ1-1	TGTGCCGCTGCGGCAGGGGACACTGAAGCTTTCTTT	CAAAAGDTEAFF
TRBD2	.	TRBV6-5	TRBJ2-3	TGTGCCAGCAGTTGGTCTAGCGGTAGCACAGATACGCAGTATTTT	CASSWSSGSTDTQYF
.	.	TRBV30	TRBJ1-6	TGTGCCTGGGCCCCGGGACCCGGAAATTCACCCCTCCACTTT	CAWAPGPGNSPLHF
.	.	TRBV7-9	TRBJ2-3	TGTGCCAGCATGCTACCTAGCACAGATACGCAGTATTTT	CASMLPSTDTQYF
.	.	TRBV7-2	TRBJ2-1	TGTGCCAGCAGCTTAGTCTTCCGGTCCCGGTCCCCTTCGAATGAGCAGTTCTTC	CASSLVFRSRSPSNEQFF
TRBD1	.	TRBV27	TRBJ1-1	TGTGCCAGCAGTTACAGGGGGCCTCAGCAATTAACTGAAGCTTTCTTT	CASSYRGPQQLTEAFF
TRBD1	medium-sized	TRBV5-4	TRBJ1-4	TGTGCCACTGGGGACAGGGGTGATGAAAAACTGTTTTTT	CATGDRGDEKLFF
.	.	TRBV28	TRBJ2-7	TGTGCCAGCAGTCTCCGCGGGACTCATATCGGCGACTACGAGCAGTACTTC	CASSLRGTHIGDYEQYF
.	.	TRBV19	TRBJ2-1	TGTGCCAGTAGTATAGATCTCACAGCGCTGTACAATGAGCAGTTCTTC	CASSIDLTALYNEQFF
.	.	TRBV16	TRBJ2-7	TGTGCCAGCAGCCAATCCGGCAGGGAAAATCTCTACGAGCAGTACTTC	CASSQSGRENLYEQYF
.	.	TRBV2	TRBJ1-1	TGTGCCAGCAGTGTCCCCCCCTATCCAAATGCTTTCTTT	CASSVPPYPNAFF
.	.	TRBV30	TRBJ1-5	TGTGCCTGGAGTGAGCCCCTTGGGCCCCAGCATTTT	CAWSEPLGPQHF
.	.	TRBV7-6	TRBJ2-7	TGTGCCAGCAGCGCCACAGGGTTCTACGAGCAGTACTTC	CASSATGFYEQYF
TRBD2	once	TRBV29-1	TRBJ2-1	TGCAGCGTTGAGCCTTCCCCTCTAGCGGGAGGGCGGGGACTGTACAATGAGCAGTTCTTC	CSVEPSPLAGGRGLYNEQFF
.	.	TRBV7-8	TRBJ1-2	TGTGCCAGCAGCCTCCTAGAGGCTAACTATGGCTACACCTTC	CASSLLEANYGYTF
.	once	TRBV6-6	TRBJ1-2	TGTGCCAGCAGTTACGACGGGGCCTATTATGGCTACACCTTC	CASSYDGAYYGYTF
.	.	TRBV10-2	TRBJ2-3	TGCGCCAGCAGCGATGTGGGCACAGATACGCAGTATTTT	CASSDVGTDTQYF
.	.	TRBV29-1	TRBJ2-7	TGCAGCGTCCGGACAGCCCCCTACGAGCAGTACTTC	CSVRTAPYEQYF
TRBD2	.	TRBV27	TRBJ2-5	TGTGCCAGCAGTGGCCCCACTAGCGGGGGGGTGTACCAAGAGACCCAGTACTTC	CASSGPTSGGVYQETQYF
.	.	TRBV7-9	TRBJ1-6	TGTGCCAGCAGCTTCTTCACAGGAGCAAATTCACCCCTCCACTTT	CASSFFTGANSPLHF
.	.	TRBV5-1	TRBJ2-7	TGCGCCAGCAGCTTGATTACAGGGTCCTACGAGCAGTACTTC	CASSLITGSYEQYF
TRBD1	few	TRBV19	TRBJ1-1	TGTGCCAGTAGCCTGGACAGGGGTTACACTGAAGCTTTCTTT	CASSLDRGYTEAFF
TRBD1	.	TRBV4-1	TRBJ1-2	TGCGCCAGCAGCCTTCGACAGGGGCACGGCTACACCTTC	CASSLRQGHGYTF
.	.	TRBV27	TRBJ2-3	TGTGCCAGCAGTTTAAGAAGGTCCTCTTTACTCACAGATACGCAGTATTTT	CASSLRRSSLLTDTQYF
.	once	TRBV5-6	TRBJ1-1	TGTGCCAGCAGCTTGGCGGCGGGGAACACTGAAGCTTTCTTT	CASSLAAGNTEAFF
TRBD1	once	TRBV5-4	TRBJ2-2	TGTGCCAGCAGCAGGGACAGGGTCGGCACCGGGGAGCTGTTTTTT	CASSRDRVGTGELFF
.	.	TRBV10-2	TRBJ2-5	TGCGCCAGCAGTGTGGAGGATAACGAAGAGACCCAGTACTTC	CASSVEDNEETQYF
.	.	TRBV10-3	TRBJ2-7	TGTGCCATCAGTGGGGCGGACTTGGCCTACGAGCAGTACTTC	CAISGADLAYEQYF
TRBD2	.	TRBV9	TRBJ2-1	TGTGCCAGCAGCCCTTTTCTAGCGGGGACAACGGATGAGCAGTTCTTC	CASSPFLAGTTDEQFF
.	.	TRBV6-6	TRBJ2-5	TGTGCCAGCAGCGTAGACGGACTCTACCAAGAGACCCAGTACTTC	CASSVDGLYQETQYF
TRBD2	.	TRBV7-9	TRBJ2-3	TGTGCCAGCAGCTCCGGACTAGCGGGAAGTAGCACAGATACGCAGTATTTT	CASSSGLAGSSTDTQYF
TRBD2	.	TRBV25-1	TRBJ2-2	TGTGCCAGCCTAGCGGGAGCCGGGGAGCTGTTTTTT	CASLAGAGELFF
.	.	TRBV2	TRBJ1-1	TGTGCCAGCAGTGAAAGGGCAGGGACGTACACTGAAGCTTTCTTT	CASSERAGTYTEAFF
TRBD2	.	TRBV28	TRBJ2-2	TGTGCCAGCAGTTTAGTATGGCCTAGCGGCCCCGGGGAGCTGTTTTTT	CASSLVWPSGPGELFF
.	.	TRBV27	TRBJ1-6	TGTGCCAGCAGTTTGAGCACTATTAATTCACCCCTCCACTTT	CASSLSTINSPLHF
TRBD2	.	TRBV28	TRBJ2-3	TGTGCCACCCGGACTAGCTCAGATACGCAGTATTTT	CATRTSSDTQYF
.	.	TRBV11-2	TRBJ1-4	TGTGCCAGCAGCGAGGAACCCAGGGGCGCGTTGGGAACTAATGAAAAACTGTTTTTT	CASSEEPRGALGTNEKLFF